The table lists the clone carrying this T cell receptor beta chain with a count of one. Its target is not known. Sequencing used cDNA as its template, made by extracting RNA and reverse transcribing it. Sequenced by immunoSEQ multiplex PCR; TCRdb stores in-frame clones only, minus some. The data show around 100,000 clones, around 38% seen once. The sample originates from a study of CD8+ T cells in alopecia areata. General observations from the study: TCR sharing across patients was less clear than in mice, possibly HLA-related. Sequences from scalp samples also cover resident alphabeta T cells of normal skin.

This TCR was recovered from a human donor with alopecia areata. The specimen sequenced was CD4+ T cells sorted from blood.

The CDR3 DNA is TGTGCCAGCAGCTCAGGGTTAGTCTCCTATTCCCAAGACGAGCAGTACTTC. It is translated as CASSSGLVSYSQDEQYF. J is TRBJ2-7 and V is TRBV7-6, with a weak D call TRBD1 (5 bases). Germline values: CDR1 SGHVS, CDR2 FNYEAQ. V shed 4 bases and J shed 5 bases, with 24 bases lying between them. This CDR3 region has 17 residues.